The 32 T cell receptor beta chains below come from one sample, sequenced in a study of blood T cell repertoires in COVID-19. The protocol was immunoSEQ multiplex PCR, while the TCRdb copy is restricted to in-frame clones and leaves out a portion. The table lists a few hundred thousand clones, about 85% of them singletons, with roughly a sixth in the top ten. Sequenced sample: PBMCs or T cells enriched from blood (not recorded which). The receptors were sampled from a man between 40 and 49 years old who had recovered from COVID-19.

This chain joins TRBV4-2 and TRBJ2-2, with 7 bases aligning to TRBD2. Per the germline V gene, CDR1 is LGHNA and CDR2 is YNFKEQ. V was clipped by 4 bases and J by 3 bases; unmatched bases: 2. The CDR3 sequence is 14 residues long. The CDR3 DNA is TGTGCCAGCAGCCGAACTAGCGACACCGGGGAGCTGTTTTTT. This sequence encodes CASSRTSDTGELFF.

This chain joins TRBV18 and TRBJ1-4; maybe TRBD1 (5 bases). This CDR3 has 18 residues. Germline V gene data show CDR1 as KGHSH and CDR2 as LQKENI. Between the trimmed V and J ends, which lost 0 bases and 7 bases, there was a span of 21 bases. The CDR3 sequence: CASSPPTATGRRSEKLFF. The CDR3 region has the DNA TGTGCCAGCTCACCACCGACAGCGACGGGGAGGCGTAGTGAAAAACTGTTTTTT.

The chain carries TRBV6-2 or TRBV6-3 and TRBJ1-5; 7 nucleotides line up with TRBD1. Germline CDR1 is MNHEY and CDR2 is SVGEGT. The CDR3 is 14 amino acids. The V and J ends lost 5 bases and 3 bases, in that order; junction bases with no gene match: 4. The CDR3 is CASSLTGFNQPQHF. CDR3 coding DNA: TGTGCCAGCAGTCTGACAGGGTTCAATCAGCCCCAGCATTTT.

V is TRBV4-1 and J is TRBJ2-5; tentatively, D is TRBD1 (5 bases). Germline V gene lookup returns CDR1 MGHRA and CDR2 YSYEKL. Between the trimmed V and J ends, which lost 0 bases and 1 base, there was a span of 18 bases. The CDR3 has 18 amino acids. This CDR3 is CASSQEEVQARFQETQYF. The CDR3 DNA follows: TGCGCCAGCAGCCAAGAAGAGGTACAGGCGAGGTTCCAAGAGACCCAGTACTTC.

V usage is TRBV5-5 and J usage is TRBJ1-2; D is ambiguous. V was clipped by 2 bases and J by 6 bases, with 5 bases between them. CDR3 length equals 11 residues. The V gene's germline CDR1 is SGHKS and CDR2 YYEKEE (reference sequence). In nucleotides, the CDR3 is TGTGCCAGCAGCTTTAGCGATGGCTACACCTTC. As protein: CASSFSDGYTF. Filled out from reference TRBV5-5 and TRBJ1-2, the complete variable domain reads DAGVTQSPTHLIKTRGQQVTLRCSPISGHKSVSWYQQVLGQGPQFIFQYYEKEERGRGNFPDRFSARQFPNYSSELNVNALLLGDSALYLCASSFSDGYTFGSGTRLTVV.

The genes are TRBV19 and TRBJ1-3; 9 nucleotides line up with TRBD1. This CDR3 is built from 14 residues. V lost 7 bases to trimming and J lost 7 bases; unmatched junction nucleotides: 8. Germline loops: CDR1 LNHDA, CDR2 SQIVND (reference sequence). CDR3 residues: CASTVTGGRNTIYF. The DNA of the CDR3 is TGTGCCAGTACGGTGACAGGGGGACGGAACACCATATATTTT.

V gene TRBV13 combines with J gene TRBJ2-2; D unresolved. The CDR3 runs to 15 residues. Germline CDR1 PRHDT, CDR2 FYEKMQ (reference sequence). V was pared by 0 bases and J by 1 base, with 6 bases between. This CDR3 is CASSLGRRNTGELFF. For the CDR3, the DNA is TGTGCCAGCAGCTTAGGCAGAAGGAACACCGGGGAGCTGTTTTTT.

This clone was counted between two and nine times. The chain employs TRBV12-3 or TRBV12-4 and TRBJ2-7, with a possible D match to TRBD1 (5 bases). V was cut by 5 bases and J by 6 bases, with 8 bases left in between. The CDR3 loop spans 11 amino acids. The CDR3 is CASSQTAEQYF. CDR3 bases: TGTGCCAGCAGTCAGACAGCCGAGCAGTACTTC.

About this clone: The junction departs from the called germline gene at one end, perhaps through a read error. The genes are TRBV7-7 and TRBJ2-1, with 11 bases identical to TRBD1. Germline V CDR1 and CDR2: SSHAT, FNYEAQ (reference sequence). This CDR3 spans 16 amino acids. CDR3 sequence (DNA): TGTGCTAGCAGCCCGGGACAGGGGGTATCCTACAATGAGCAGTTCTTC. Protein sequence: CASSPGQGVSYNEQFF.

There are a few counts of this clone. The rearrangement uses TRBV25-1 and TRBJ2-1, with D possibly being TRBD2 (6 bases). The CDR3 is 16 amino acids. The V and J ends lost 3 bases and 1 base respectively, with 13 bases between them. Per germline, CDR1 MGHDK and CDR2 SYGVNS. CDR3: CASSDPKAGSYNEQFF. Written as DNA, the CDR3 is TGTGCCAGCAGTGACCCAAAAGCGGGTTCCTACAATGAGCAGTTCTTC.

This clone showed up just once. V is TRBV19 and J is TRBJ1-3; a possible D gene is TRBD1 (6 bases). Trimming cost V 8 bases and J 2 bases, with 19 bases left between them. CDR3 length: 16 amino acids. Germline V gene data show CDR1 as LNHDA and CDR2 as SQIVND (reference sequence). CDR3 coding DNA: TGTGCCAGTTGGACAAACAGGGAGAGAACTGGAAACACCATATATTTT. Translating it yields CASWTNRERTGNTIYF.

This clone has more than one count but fewer than ten. The V and J genes are TRBV29-1 and TRBJ2-7; TRBD1 aligns across 7 bases. CDR3 length equals 12 residues. Germline V gene sequence: CDR1 SQVTM, CDR2 ANQGSEA. The V and J ends lost 4 bases and 7 bases, in that order; junction bases with no gene match: 7. The CDR3 sequence is CSVGDRVREQYF. In DNA, the CDR3 is TGCAGCGTTGGTGACAGGGTCCGGGAGCAGTACTTC.

The chain uses TRBV30 and TRBJ1-1, with a tentative D call TRBD1 (6 bases). Trimming took 6 bases from V and 5 from J, leaving 16 bases between them. The CDR3 has 13 amino acids. The germline V gene encodes CDR1 GTSNPN and CDR2 SVGIG (reference sequence). CDR3 protein: CACLVRGWTEAFF. CDR3 bases: TGTGCCTGCCTGGTAAGGGGGTGGACTGAAGCTTTCTTT.

This chain connects TRBV12-3 or TRBV12-4 to TRBJ1-2; D gene uncertain. V lost 2 bases and J lost 2, with 6 bases in between. The CDR3 contains 13 residues. CDR3 DNA sequence: TGTGCCAGCAGTTTAAGAGGGAACTATGGCTACACCTTC. It codes for CASSLRGNYGYTF.

CDR3 sequence: CASSSTGAPYNEQFF. CDR3 in DNA: TGTGCCAGCAGCTCGACAGGGGCCCCCTACAATGAGCAGTTCTTC. The gene calls are TRBV7-6 and TRBJ2-1; TRBD1 agrees at 8 bases. CDR1 is SGHVS, CDR2 FNYEAQ, per germline. The CDR3 extends over 15 amino acids. The V segment lost 4 bases and the J segment 2 bases; nucleotides outside the gene matches: 4.

The chain recombines TRBV11-2 with TRBJ2-7; D may be TRBD1 (6 bases). CDR3 length: 15 amino acids. V lost 1 base to trimming and J lost 3 bases, with 13 bases between them. Germline V gene sequence: CDR1 SGHAT, CDR2 FQNNGV. This CDR3 is CASSLAGGHFYEQYF. The CDR3 DNA reads as TGTGCCAGCAGCTTAGCTGGGGGACACTTCTACGAGCAGTACTTC. The full variable domain, rest sourced from reference TRBV11-2 and TRBJ2-7, is EAGVAQSPRYKIIEKRQSVAFWCNPISGHATLYWYQQILGQGPKLLIQFQNNGVVDDSQLPKDRFSAERLKGVDSTLKIQPAKLEDSAVYLCASSLAGGHFYEQYFGPGTRLTVT.

The chain is built from TRBV6-5 and TRBJ2-3; D remains ambiguous. The CDR3 has 11 amino acids. V was pared by 8 bases and J by 6 bases, with 9 bases between. Per the germline V gene, CDR1 is MNHEY and CDR2 is SVGAGI. CDR3 DNA sequence: TGTGCCAGCGGAGTGTGGGATACGCAGTATTTT. It yields the protein CASGVWDTQYF.

This clone was seen only a few times. The rearrangement links TRBV7-9 to TRBJ1-5; D gene ambiguous. Trimming stripped 1 base from V and 5 bases from J, with 3 bases between. The germline gives CDR1 SEHNR, CDR2 FQNEAQ (reference sequence). CDR3 length equals 12 residues. CDR3 loop: CASSLVDQPQHF. In DNA form, the CDR3 reads TGTGCCAGCAGCTTAGTAGATCAGCCCCAGCATTTT.

This clone was found once. As DNA, the CDR3 is TGTGCCAGCAGGCCGGGACTAGCGGGAGGGCCTAGAAACAATGAGCAGTTCTTC. As protein: CASRPGLAGGPRNNEQFF. J is TRBJ2-1 and V is TRBV21-1; the table's D call TRBD2 went unverified against the DNA. TRBV21-1 is a pseudogene. CDR3 length equals 18 residues.

The chain links TRBV9 to TRBJ1-4; 8 positions agree with TRBD1. The CDR3 extends over 15 amino acids. V was clipped by 3 bases and J by 2 bases; unmatched bases: 3. Germline-derived CDR1 and CDR2 are SGDLS and YYNGEE. The CDR3 bases are TGTGCCAGCAGCGGAGGGACAGGTACTAATGAAAAACTGTTTTTT. Its translation: CASSGGTGTNEKLFF.

The rearrangement links TRBV6-5 to TRBJ1-2, with D tentatively TRBD1 (6 bases). This CDR3 is built from 12 residues. The V end lost 7 bases, the J end lost 3 bases, and 9 bases lay between the germline ends. Germline assignment: CDR1 MNHEY and CDR2 SVGAGI. CDR3 protein: CASTQGYYGYTF. The CDR3 region has the DNA TGTGCCAGCACCCAGGGGTACTATGGCTACACCTTC.

This chain uses TRBV7-3 with TRBJ1-1; 10 bases map to TRBD1. The CDR3 contains 13 residues. Unmatched junction bases numbered 4, after V lost 5 bases and J lost 7 bases. Germline-derived CDR1 and CDR2 are SGHTA and FQGTGA. The CDR3 is CASSRGQGLEAFF. DNA for the CDR3: TGTGCCAGCAGCCGGGGACAGGGGCTTGAAGCTTTCTTT.

This clone was recorded once. The J gene is TRBJ2-1, the V gene TRBV4-3; 7 positions agree with TRBD1. Looked up from germline, CDR1 is LGHNA and CDR2 is YSLEER. This CDR3 spans 16 amino acids. V lost 1 base to trimming and J lost 4 bases; unmatched junction nucleotides: 7. This CDR3 reads CASSQGTATGYNEQFF. In DNA form, the CDR3 reads TGCGCCAGCAGCCAAGGAACCGCGACAGGGTACAATGAGCAGTTCTTC.

The V gene is TRBV3-1 (or the pseudogene TRBV3-2), the J gene TRBJ2-1; 9 bases fit TRBD2. J was trimmed by 5 bases and V by 1 base; bases with no gene match: 9. The CDR3 sequence is 17 residues long. Per the germline V gene, CDR1 is LGHDT and CDR2 is YNNKEL (reference sequence). CDR3 DNA: TGTGCCAGCAGCCAAGGCCCTGGACTAGCGACTAACAATGAGCAGTTCTTC. Protein: CASSQGPGLATNNEQFF.

V is TRBV6-5 and J is TRBJ1-1; 9 nucleotides match TRBD1. This CDR3 comprises 15 residues. Germline CDR1 reads MNHEY; CDR2 reads SVGAGI. Losses at the gene ends were 5 bases for V and 1 base for J; bases not matched to a gene: 5. CDR3 amino acids: CASSTRTGANTEAFF. In DNA, the CDR3 is TGTGCCAGCAGTACCAGGACAGGGGCGAACACTGAAGCTTTCTTT.

This rearrangement joins TRBV25-1 to TRBJ2-7, with 12 bases aligning to TRBD2. V shed 4 bases and J 7 bases; nucleotides not matched to a gene: 8. The CDR3 loop spans 15 amino acids. CDR1 and CDR2 (germline): MGHDK, SYGVNS. CDR3 in amino acids: CASSGLAGVLGEQYF. The CDR3 DNA reads as TGTGCCAGCAGTGGACTAGCGGGAGTGTTGGGGGAGCAGTACTTC.

The chain has TRBV11-2 and TRBJ2-7; 7 bases align to TRBD2. V trimming: 2 bases; J trimming: 5 bases; junction bases outside the gene matches: 9. Germline assignment: CDR1 SGHAT and CDR2 FQNNGV. The CDR3 extends over 15 amino acids. The CDR3 DNA sequence: TGTGCCAGCAGCTTATCCCGGGGGGAATTCAACGAGCAGTACTTC. Translating gives CASSLSRGEFNEQYF.

J is TRBJ1-4 and V is TRBV21-1; the table's D call of TRBD1 was not tested on the DNA. TRBV21-1 corresponds to a pseudogene. This CDR3 has 15 amino acids. CDR3 DNA sequence: TGTGCCAGCAGTCATTCGGGGACAAGAAATGAAAAACTGTTTTTT. Encoded protein: CASSHSGTRNEKLFF.

This clone showed up just once. The chain is built from TRBV25-1 and TRBJ2-1, with TRBD2 matching over 10 bases. V gave up 4 bases and J gave up 5 bases; unmatched junction bases: 2. The CDR3 covers 14 residues. In germline, CDR1 is MGHDK, CDR2 SYGVNS. The CDR3 DNA follows: TGTGCCAGCAGTGGTCTAGCGGGGGACAATGAGCAGTTCTTC. Translating gives CASSGLAGDNEQFF.

The V call is TRBV2, the J call TRBJ1-2, with D possibly matching TRBD1 (5 bases). CDR3 length equals 13 residues. Germline V gene lookup returns CDR1 SNHLY and CDR2 FYNNEI. V was pared by 0 bases and J by 8 bases, with 10 bases between. CDR3 sequence reads: CASSEAQGGGYTF. CDR3 nucleotide sequence: TGTGCCAGCAGTGAAGCGCAGGGAGGAGGCTACACCTTC.

The rearrangement links TRBV7-9 to TRBJ2-7; tentative D call: TRBD2 (5 bases). Trimming took off 6 bases at V and 9 bases at J, with 12 bases between the two ends. The CDR3 loop spans 11 amino acids. Germline V gives CDR1 SEHNR, CDR2 FQNEAQ (reference sequence). The CDR3 is CASSAGGWQYF. CDR3 DNA sequence: TGTGCCAGCAGTGCTGGAGGTTGGCAGTACTTC.

This chain uses TRBV4-1 with TRBJ2-1; a possible D gene is TRBD2 (5 bases). V lost 0 bases to trimming and J lost 10 bases, with 16 bases between them. Germline loops: CDR1 MGHRA, CDR2 YSYEKL. The CDR3 spans 15 residues. The CDR3 protein is CASSQEWGARTEQFF. The CDR3 DNA follows: TGCGCCAGCAGCCAAGAATGGGGAGCTAGGACGGAGCAGTTCTTC.